This is a list of T cell receptor beta chains from one sample in a study of T cells in Graves' hyperthyroidism and ophthalmopathy. TCRdb reprocessed the multiplex PCR reads with MiXCR, giving one entry per CDR3 protein. The table has 500,000 to 550,000 distinct CDR3 sequences, about a fifth seen once. The sequenced sample was blood. The receptors were sampled from a man aged 18 to 29 with Graves' hyperthyroidism. CDR3s include the opening cysteine and the closing phenylalanine or tryptophan. D genes are given only for firm matches. A row's size may be missing; if present it is once, few, many or a size class.

d_gene	j_gene	abundance	v_gene	CDR3aa	CDR3nt
.	TRBJ2-7	.	TRBV14	CASSQDEGPYYEQYF	TGTGCCAGCAGCCAAGATGAGGGCCCCTACTACGAGCAGTACTTC
.	TRBJ2-7	many	TRBV28	CAIRAVNSYEQYF	TGTGCTATCCGGGCGGTGAACTCCTACGAGCAGTACTTC
.	TRBJ1-2	many	TRBV6-1	CASIGGASGYTF	TGTGCCAGCATTGGGGGGGCAAGTGGCTACACCTTC
.	TRBJ2-7	few	TRBV19	CASSPGLFYEQYF	TGTGCCAGTAGTCCCGGACTGTTCTACGAGCAGTACTTC
.	TRBJ1-2	.	TRBV4-3	CASSPFGGAYGYTF	TGCGCCAGCAGCCCCTTTGGAGGAGCCTATGGCTACACCTTC
.	TRBJ2-5	many	TRBV24-1	CATSDTGPQETQYF	TGTGCCACCAGTGATACCGGGCCGCAAGAGACCCAGTACTTC
.	TRBJ1-2	few	TRBV20-1	CSASEEIYGYTF	TGCAGTGCGAGTGAGGAAATCTATGGCTACACCTTC
.	TRBJ2-5	many	TRBV30	CAWSAGSQETQYF	TGTGCCTGGAGCGCGGGGAGTCAAGAGACCCAGTACTTC
TRBD1	TRBJ1-6	many	TRBV10-3	CASGQGSSPLHF	TGTGCCAGCGGACAGGGAAGTTCACCCCTCCACTTT
TRBD1	TRBJ2-5	.	TRBV20-1	CSAYGQGALETQYF	TGCAGTGCTTATGGACAGGGGGCTTTGGAGACCCAGTACTTC
.	TRBJ2-7	many	TRBV28	CASMGRDALGGSF	TGTGCCAGCATGGGTCGGGACGCTTTAGGAGGCTCCTTC
.	TRBJ1-1	many	TRBV5-1	CASSLVGQNTEAFF	TGTGCCAGCAGTTTAGTGGGACAGAACACTGAAGCTTTCTTT
TRBD1	TRBJ1-1	many	TRBV6-2/TRBV6-3	CASTEQGRNTEAFF	TGTGCCAGCACCGAACAGGGGAGGAACACTGAAGCTTTCTTT
.	TRBJ2-7	few	TRBV5-5	CASSFRFSSYEQYF	TGTGCCAGCAGCTTCAGGTTTAGCTCCTACGAGCAGTACTTC
.	TRBJ1-6	.	TRBV16	CASRRTRDIYNSPLHF	TGTGCCAGCAGACGCACCCGGGACATTTATAATTCACCCCTCCACTTT
.	TRBJ1-3	many	TRBV10-3	CAFRQDSGNTIYF	TGTGCCTTTCGACAGGACTCTGGAAACACCATATATTTT
.	TRBJ2-7	once	TRBV20-1	CSARGTDEYEQYF	TGCAGTGCTAGAGGGACAGACGAGTACGAGCAGTACTTC
.	TRBJ2-7	many	TRBV7-9	CASSFRGRYEQYF	TGTGCCAGCAGCTTCCGGGGGAGATACGAGCAGTACTTC
.	TRBJ2-2	.	TRBV7-3	CASSFSGPNTGELFF	TGTGCCAGCAGCTTCTCTGGTCCGAACACCGGGGAGCTGTTTTTT
.	TRBJ2-7	few	TRBV28	CASRQKTVRSYEQYF	TGTGCCAGCAGACAGAAGACAGTGCGCTCCTACGAGCAGTACTTC
.	TRBJ1-4	many	TRBV2	CASSADGEKLFF	TGTGCCAGCAGTGCTGACGGTGAAAAACTGTTTTTT
.	TRBJ1-5	.	TRBV27	CASSQYTGSNQPQHF	TGTGCCAGCAGTCAGTACACAGGGAGCAATCAGCCCCAGCATTTT
.	TRBJ2-5	many	TRBV10-3	CAISEGVRKETQYF	TGTGCCATCAGTGAGGGAGTCAGAAAAGAGACCCAGTACTTC
.	TRBJ1-1	few	TRBV28	CAGSLFGTEAFF	TGTGCCGGCAGTTTATTCGGCACTGAAGCTTTCTTT
.	TRBJ2-6	many	TRBV28	CASTPGEISGANVLTF	TGTGCCAGCACCCCAGGGGAAATATCTGGGGCCAACGTCCTGACTTTC
.	TRBJ1-1	.	TRBV5-1	CASSPEMGGRVGTEAFF	TGCGCCAGCAGCCCCGAGATGGGGGGAAGGGTGGGCACTGAAGCTTTCTTT
.	TRBJ2-2	many	TRBV6-1	CASIGPNTGELFF	TGTGCCAGCATAGGGCCGAACACCGGGGAGCTGTTTTTT
.	TRBJ1-5	.	TRBV4-1	CASSQVRQVNQPQHF	TGCGCCAGCAGCCAAGTTCGGCAGGTAAATCAGCCCCAGCATTTT
TRBD1	TRBJ1-1	many	TRBV19	CASRKTRDRDTEAFF	TGTGCCAGTAGAAAAACAAGGGACAGGGACACTGAAGCTTTCTTT
TRBD1	TRBJ1-1	many	TRBV27	CASSQGQGEGNTEAFF	TGTGCCAGCAGTCAAGGACAGGGTGAGGGGAACACTGAAGCTTTCTTT
TRBD1	TRBJ2-7	.	TRBV7-2	CASSLTGGVYEQYF	TGTGCCAGCAGCCTTACAGGGGGCGTCTACGAGCAGTACTTC
TRBD1	TRBJ1-1	many	TRBV7-6	CASRKDRGSNTEAFF	TGTGCCAGCAGAAAGGACAGGGGGTCGAACACTGAAGCTTTCTTT
TRBD1	TRBJ1-1	few	TRBV29-1	CSVGRTGGGSEAFF	TGCAGCGTTGGGAGAACAGGGGGAGGATCTGAAGCTTTCTTT
.	TRBJ1-2	many	TRBV6-5	CASSYGRIYGYTF	TGTGCCAGCAGTTACGGCCGCATCTATGGCTACACCTTC
.	TRBJ1-2	.	TRBV4-1	CASSQSHPGQGPVVSGYTF	TGCGCCAGCAGCCAAAGCCACCCGGGGCAGGGACCTGTCGTCAGTGGGTACACCTTC
.	TRBJ1-3	many	TRBV6-1	CASSEEGVGNTIYF	TGTGCCAGCAGTGAAGAAGGGGTTGGAAACACCATATATTTT
.	TRBJ1-2	.	TRBV20-1	CSASEGWGGYTF	TGCAGTGCTAGTGAGGGATGGGGTGGCTACACCTTC
.	TRBJ1-1	many	TRBV28	CASSSAGAINTEAFF	TGTGCCAGCAGTTCGGCAGGGGCGATCAACACTGAAGCTTTCTTT
TRBD1	TRBJ2-2	many	TRBV6-1	CASRDRPTGELFF	TGTGCCTCAAGGGACAGGCCCACCGGGGAGCTGTTTTTT
TRBD1	TRBJ1-3	many	TRBV12-3/TRBV12-4	CASSFRGQGAGNTIYF	TGTGCCAGCAGTTTTAGGGGACAGGGGGCTGGAAACACCATATATTTT
TRBD1	TRBJ1-5	many	TRBV6-5	CASSYSNRGQPQHF	TGTGCCAGCAGTTACTCGAACAGGGGTCAGCCCCAGCATTTT
.	TRBJ1-4	many	TRBV28	CASIGDNEKLFF	TGTGCCAGCATAGGGGATAATGAAAAACTGTTTTTT
.	TRBJ1-5	many	TRBV12-3/TRBV12-4	CASSLQGYNQPQHF	TGTGCCAGCAGTTTACAGGGGTACAATCAGCCCCAGCATTTT
TRBD2	TRBJ2-7	.	TRBV6-2/TRBV6-3	CASISTRLTSKYEQYF	TGTGCCAGCATTTCGACCCGGTTGACTAGCAAGTACGAGCAGTACTTC
TRBD2	TRBJ2-7	.	TRBV27	CASSPLAGGLGEQYF	TGTGCCAGCAGTCCTCTAGCGGGAGGGTTGGGCGAGCAGTACTTC
.	TRBJ2-5	.	TRBV7-2	CASSFGWRQGQETQYF	TGTGCCAGCAGCTTCGGGTGGCGGCAGGGACAAGAGACCCAGTACTTC
.	TRBJ2-2	.	TRBV11-2	CASSLPMAGPTAGTGELFF	TGTGCCAGCAGCTTACCCATGGCAGGGCCAACCGCGGGCACCGGGGAGCTGTTTTTT
.	TRBJ2-2	few	TRBV15	CATGGGSASNTGELFF	TGTGCCACCGGAGGGGGTAGCGCTTCGAACACCGGGGAGCTGTTTTTT
.	TRBJ2-7	many	TRBV28	CASSLPFPEAYEQYF	TGTGCCAGCAGTTTACCATTCCCGGAGGCCTACGAGCAGTACTTC
.	TRBJ2-2	few	TRBV19	CASSIVPTGELFF	TGTGCCAGTAGTATTGTCCCCACCGGGGAGCTGTTTTTT